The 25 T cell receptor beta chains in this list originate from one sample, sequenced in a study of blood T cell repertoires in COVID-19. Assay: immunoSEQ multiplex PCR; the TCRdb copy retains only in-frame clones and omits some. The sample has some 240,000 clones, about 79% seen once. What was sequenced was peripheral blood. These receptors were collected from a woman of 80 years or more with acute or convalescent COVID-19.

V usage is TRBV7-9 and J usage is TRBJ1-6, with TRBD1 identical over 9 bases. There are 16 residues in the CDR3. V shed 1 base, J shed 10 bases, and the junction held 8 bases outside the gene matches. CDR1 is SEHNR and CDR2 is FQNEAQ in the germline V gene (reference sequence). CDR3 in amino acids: CASSLGAPGQGSPLHF. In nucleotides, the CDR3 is TGTGCCAGCAGCTTAGGAGCACCGGGACAGGGCTCACCCCTCCACTTT.

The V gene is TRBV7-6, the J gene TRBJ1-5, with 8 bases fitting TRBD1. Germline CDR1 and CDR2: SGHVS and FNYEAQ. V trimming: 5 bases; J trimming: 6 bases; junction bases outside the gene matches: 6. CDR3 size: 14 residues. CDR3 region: CASSETGDGQPQHF. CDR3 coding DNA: TGTGCCAGCAGCGAGACAGGGGACGGTCAGCCCCAGCATTTT. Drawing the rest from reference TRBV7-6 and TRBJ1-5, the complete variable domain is GAGVSQSPRYKVTKRGQDVALRCDPISGHVSLYWYRQALGQGPEFLTYFNYEAQQDKSGLPNDRFSAERPEGSISTLTIQRTEQRDSAMYRCASSETGDGQPQHFGDGTRLSIL.

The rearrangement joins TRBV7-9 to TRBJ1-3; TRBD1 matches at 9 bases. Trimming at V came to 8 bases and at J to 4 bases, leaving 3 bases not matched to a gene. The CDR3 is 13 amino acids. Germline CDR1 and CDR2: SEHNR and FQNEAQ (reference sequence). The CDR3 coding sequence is TGTGCCAGCGACAGGGGGAACGGAAACACCATATATTTT. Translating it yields CASDRGNGNTIYF.

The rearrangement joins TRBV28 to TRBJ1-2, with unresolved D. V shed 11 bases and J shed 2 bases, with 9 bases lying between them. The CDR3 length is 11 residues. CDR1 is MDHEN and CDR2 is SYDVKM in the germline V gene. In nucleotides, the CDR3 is TGTGCCGCAGAATCCAACTATGGCTACACCTTC. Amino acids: CAAESNYGYTF.

The CDR3 DNA reads as TGTGCCAGTAGCCCACTTGGGCGGGCAGCAAGCAATCAGCCCCAGCATTTT. It codes for CASSPLGRAASNQPQHF. J is TRBJ1-5 and V is TRBV19; D is undetermined. The CDR3 covers 17 residues. Germline CDR1 is LNHDA and CDR2 is SQIVND (reference sequence). V was clipped by 6 bases and J by 1 base, with 19 bases between them.

The DNA of the CDR3 is TGTGCCAGCAGTGAGCAGGGCCCTAGCTCCTACAATGAGCAGTTCTTC. This gives the protein CASSEQGPSSYNEQFF. The chain couples TRBV2 to TRBJ2-1; the D gene is possibly TRBD1 (5 bases). The CDR3 spans 16 residues. Trimming took 3 bases from V and 0 from J, leaving 12 bases between them. Germline V gives CDR1 SNHLY, CDR2 FYNNEI. Drawing the rest from reference TRBV2 and TRBJ2-1, the complete variable domain is EPEVTQTPSHQVTQMGQEVILRCVPISNHLYFYWYRQILGQKVEFLVSFYNNEISEKSEIFDDQFSVERPDGSNFTLKIRSTKLEDSAMYFCASSEQGPSSYNEQFFGPGTRLTVL.

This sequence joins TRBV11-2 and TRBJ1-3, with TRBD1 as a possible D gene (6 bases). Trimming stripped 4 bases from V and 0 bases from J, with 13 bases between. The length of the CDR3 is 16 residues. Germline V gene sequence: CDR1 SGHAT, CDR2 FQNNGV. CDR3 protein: CASSSGERNSGNTIYF. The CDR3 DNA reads TGTGCCAGCAGCTCAGGGGAACGAAACTCTGGAAACACCATATATTTT.

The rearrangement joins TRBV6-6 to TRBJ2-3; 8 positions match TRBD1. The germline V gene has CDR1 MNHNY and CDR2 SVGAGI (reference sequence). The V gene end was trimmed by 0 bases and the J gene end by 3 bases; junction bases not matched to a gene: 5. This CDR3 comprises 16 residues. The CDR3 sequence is CASSYSGQARTDTQYF. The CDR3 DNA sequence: TGTGCCAGCAGTTACTCGGGACAGGCGAGGACAGATACGCAGTATTTT.

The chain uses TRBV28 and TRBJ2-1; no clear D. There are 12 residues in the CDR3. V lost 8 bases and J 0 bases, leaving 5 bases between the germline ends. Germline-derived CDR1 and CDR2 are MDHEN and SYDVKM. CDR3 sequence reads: CASRSSYNEQFF. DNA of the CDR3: TGTGCCAGCCGGAGCTCCTACAATGAGCAGTTCTTC.

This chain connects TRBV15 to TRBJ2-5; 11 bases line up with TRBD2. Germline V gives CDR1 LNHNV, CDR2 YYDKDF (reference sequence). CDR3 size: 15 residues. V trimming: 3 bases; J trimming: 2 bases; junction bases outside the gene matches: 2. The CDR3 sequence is CATSRLAGGQETQYF. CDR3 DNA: TGTGCCACCAGCAGGCTAGCGGGGGGACAAGAGACCCAGTACTTC.

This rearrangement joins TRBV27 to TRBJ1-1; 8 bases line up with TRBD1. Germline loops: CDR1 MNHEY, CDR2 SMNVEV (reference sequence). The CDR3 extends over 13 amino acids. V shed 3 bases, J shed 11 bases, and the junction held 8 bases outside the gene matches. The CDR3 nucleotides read TGTGCCAGCAGTTTCCGAGGACAGGGTTTGGCTTTCTTT. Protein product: CASSFRGQGLAFF.

The CDR3 loop is CASSELGGSGANVLTF. The CDR3, as DNA: TGTGCCAGCAGTGAACTCGGGGGCTCTGGGGCCAACGTCCTGACTTTC. The chain combines TRBV6-1 with TRBJ2-6, with D possibly matching TRBD2 (6 bases). Trimming removed 2 bases at V and 0 bases at J, with 8 bases between. Germline V gene data show CDR1 as MNHNS and CDR2 as SASEGT. This CDR3 is built from 16 residues.

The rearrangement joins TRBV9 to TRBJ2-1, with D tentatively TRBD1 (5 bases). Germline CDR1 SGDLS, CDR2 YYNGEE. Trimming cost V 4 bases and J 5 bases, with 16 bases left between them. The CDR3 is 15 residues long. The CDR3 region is CASSPRAAGNNEQFF. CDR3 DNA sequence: TGTGCCAGCAGCCCGCGCGCCGCAGGGAACAATGAGCAGTTCTTC. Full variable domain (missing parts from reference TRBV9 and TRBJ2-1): DSGVTQTPKHLITATGQRVTLRCSPRSGDLSVYWYQQSLDQGLQFLIQYYNGEERAKGNILERFSAQQFPDLHSELNLSSLELGDSALYFCASSPRAAGNNEQFFGPGTRLTVL.

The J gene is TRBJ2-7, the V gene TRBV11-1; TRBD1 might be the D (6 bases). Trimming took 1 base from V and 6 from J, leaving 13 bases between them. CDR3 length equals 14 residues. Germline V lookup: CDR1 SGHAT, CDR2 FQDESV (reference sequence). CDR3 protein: CASSLGTVRLEQYF. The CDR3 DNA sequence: TGTGCCAGCAGCTTAGGGACAGTTAGGCTCGAGCAGTACTTC.

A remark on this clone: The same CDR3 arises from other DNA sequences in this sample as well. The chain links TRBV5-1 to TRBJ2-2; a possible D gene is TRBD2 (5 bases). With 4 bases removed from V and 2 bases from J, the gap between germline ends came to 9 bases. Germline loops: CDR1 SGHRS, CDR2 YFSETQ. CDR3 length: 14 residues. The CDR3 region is CASSEGENTGELFF. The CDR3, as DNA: TGCGCCAGCAGCGAGGGCGAAAACACCGGGGAGCTGTTTTTT.

Written as DNA, the CDR3 is TGTGCCAGCAGCGTAGGACAGGGGACTGAAGCTTTCTTT. It translates to CASSVGQGTEAFF. The chain uses TRBV9 and TRBJ1-1; TRBD1 matches 8 bases. V trimming: 0 bases; J trimming: 5 bases; junction bases outside the gene matches: 0. Germline V lookup: CDR1 SGDLS, CDR2 YYNGEE. CDR3 length equals 13 residues.

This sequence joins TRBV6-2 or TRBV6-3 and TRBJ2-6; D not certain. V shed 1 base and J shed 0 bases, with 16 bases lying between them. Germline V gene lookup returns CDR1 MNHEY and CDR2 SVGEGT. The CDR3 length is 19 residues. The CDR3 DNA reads TGTGCCAGCAGTTACTACTCTTGGAGCCTTATCTCTGGGGCCAACGTCCTGACTTTC. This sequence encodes CASSYYSWSLISGANVLTF.

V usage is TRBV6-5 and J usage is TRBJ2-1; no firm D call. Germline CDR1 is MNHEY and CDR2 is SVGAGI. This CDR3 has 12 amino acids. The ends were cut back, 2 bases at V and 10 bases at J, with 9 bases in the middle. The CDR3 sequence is CASSYPAGEQFF. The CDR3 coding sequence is TGTGCCAGCAGTTACCCAGCCGGGGAGCAGTTCTTC.

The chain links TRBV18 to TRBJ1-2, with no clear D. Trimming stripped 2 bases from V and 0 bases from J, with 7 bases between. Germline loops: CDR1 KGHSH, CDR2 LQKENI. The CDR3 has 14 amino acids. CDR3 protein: CASSPDGANYGYTF. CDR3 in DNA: TGTGCCAGCTCACCAGACGGAGCTAACTATGGCTACACCTTC.

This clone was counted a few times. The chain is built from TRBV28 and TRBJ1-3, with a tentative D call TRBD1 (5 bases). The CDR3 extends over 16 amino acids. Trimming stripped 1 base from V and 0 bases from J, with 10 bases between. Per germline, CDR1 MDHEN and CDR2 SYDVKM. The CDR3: CASSLSTASSGNTIYF. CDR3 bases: TGTGCCAGCAGTTTATCGACAGCTAGCTCTGGAAACACCATATATTTT.

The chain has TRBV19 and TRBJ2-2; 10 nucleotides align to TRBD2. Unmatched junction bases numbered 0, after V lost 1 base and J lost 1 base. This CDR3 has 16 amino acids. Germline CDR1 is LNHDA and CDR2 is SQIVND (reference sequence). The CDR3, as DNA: TGTGCCAGTAGTATAGGGACTAGCGGGAACACCGGGGAGCTGTTTTTT. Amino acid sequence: CASSIGTSGNTGELFF.

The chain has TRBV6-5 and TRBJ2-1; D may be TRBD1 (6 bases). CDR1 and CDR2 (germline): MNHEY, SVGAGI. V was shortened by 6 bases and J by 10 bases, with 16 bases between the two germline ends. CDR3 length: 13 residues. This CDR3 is CASRKQNRDEQFF. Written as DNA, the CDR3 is TGTGCCAGCAGAAAACAGAACAGGGACGAGCAGTTCTTC.

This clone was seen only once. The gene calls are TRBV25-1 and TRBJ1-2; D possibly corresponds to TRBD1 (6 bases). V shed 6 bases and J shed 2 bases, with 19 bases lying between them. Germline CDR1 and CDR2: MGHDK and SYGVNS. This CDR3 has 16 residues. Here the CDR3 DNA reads TGTGCCAGCAGCCCCCTCCCCCCTGGACAGAACTATGGCTACACCTTC. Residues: CASSPLPPGQNYGYTF.

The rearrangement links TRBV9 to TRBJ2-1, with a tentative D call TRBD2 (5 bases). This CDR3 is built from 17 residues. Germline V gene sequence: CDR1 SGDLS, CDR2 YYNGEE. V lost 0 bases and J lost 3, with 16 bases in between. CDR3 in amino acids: CASSVGNWDGLYNEQFF. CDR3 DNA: TGTGCCAGCAGCGTAGGAAATTGGGATGGACTCTACAATGAGCAGTTCTTC.

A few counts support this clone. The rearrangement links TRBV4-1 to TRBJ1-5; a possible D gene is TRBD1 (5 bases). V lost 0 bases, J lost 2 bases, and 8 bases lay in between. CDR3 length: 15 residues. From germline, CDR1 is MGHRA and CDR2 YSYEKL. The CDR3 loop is CASSQDWGGNQPQHF. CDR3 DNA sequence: TGCGCCAGCAGCCAAGATTGGGGGGGCAATCAGCCCCAGCATTTT.